This T cell receptor beta chain was recovered during a study of vaccination and CD4 T cells after COVID-19. Looking at the study overall: Convalescent patients had positive nasal swab PCR results for SARS-CoV-2. Disease was mild in several and severe in one. The authors used overlapping spike peptides from SARS-CoV-2, HCoV-NL63, HCoV-OC43 and HCoV-229E to stimulate cells.

This clonotype has a single count. The antigen remains unidentified. Cultured CD4+ T-cell DNA underwent Oncomine TCR Beta short-read sequencing. TCRdb reprocessed the PCR reads with MiXCR, giving one entry per CDR3 protein. The top ten hold 3.7% of the sample, which has roughly 16,000 distinct CDR3 sequences, around 47% seen once. V lost 1 base and J lost 2, with 9 bases in between. CDR3 length equals 14 residues. The germline V gene has CDR1 LGHNA and CDR2 YNFKEQ. Treatment: roughly nine-day PBMC culture with coronavirus spike peptide pools or control peptides (ViraFEST assay). The TCR was taken from a human donor who had recovered from COVID-19. J is TRBJ2-7 and V is TRBV4-2, with D hard to call. Sequenced material: CD4+ T cells from blood, cultured in vitro. CDR3 nucleotides: TGTGCCAGCAGCCAAGGACTGGCTACCTACGAGCAGTACTTC. It encodes CASSQGLATYEQYF.